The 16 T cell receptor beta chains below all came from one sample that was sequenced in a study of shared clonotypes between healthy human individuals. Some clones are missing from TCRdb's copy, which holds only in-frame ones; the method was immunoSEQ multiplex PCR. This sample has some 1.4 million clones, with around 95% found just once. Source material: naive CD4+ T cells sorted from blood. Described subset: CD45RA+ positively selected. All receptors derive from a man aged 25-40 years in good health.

CDR3 loop: CASREGTSVYNYNEQFF. As DNA, the CDR3 is TGCGCCAGCAGAGAGGGGACTAGCGTTTACAATTACAATGAGCAGTTCTTC. The J gene is TRBJ2-1, the V gene TRBV10-2, with 10 nucleotides matching TRBD2. The CDR3 sequence is 17 residues long. Germline V gene sequence: CDR1 WSHSY, CDR2 SAAADI. The V segment lost 6 bases and the J segment 4 bases; nucleotides outside the gene matches: 12.

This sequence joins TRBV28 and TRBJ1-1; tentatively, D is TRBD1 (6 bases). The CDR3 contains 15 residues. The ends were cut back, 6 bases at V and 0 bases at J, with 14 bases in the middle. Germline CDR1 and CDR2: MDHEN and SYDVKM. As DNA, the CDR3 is TGTGCCAGCAGCCTTACAGGGCAGATGAACACTGAAGCTTTCTTT. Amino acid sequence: CASSLTGQMNTEAFF.

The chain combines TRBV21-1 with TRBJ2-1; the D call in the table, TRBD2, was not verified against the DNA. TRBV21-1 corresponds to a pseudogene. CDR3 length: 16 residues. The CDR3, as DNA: TGTGCCAGCAGCAAAGGTGGACTAGCGGGAGTGGTTGAGCAGTTCTTC. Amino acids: CASSKGGLAGVVEQFF.

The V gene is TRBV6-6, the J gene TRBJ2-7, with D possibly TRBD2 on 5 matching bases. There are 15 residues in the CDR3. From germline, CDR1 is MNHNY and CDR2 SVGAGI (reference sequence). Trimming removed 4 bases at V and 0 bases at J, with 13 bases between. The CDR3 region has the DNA TGTGCCAGCAGTTCTTTGGGGAGCAGCTCCTACGAGCAGTACTTC. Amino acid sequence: CASSSLGSSSYEQYF.

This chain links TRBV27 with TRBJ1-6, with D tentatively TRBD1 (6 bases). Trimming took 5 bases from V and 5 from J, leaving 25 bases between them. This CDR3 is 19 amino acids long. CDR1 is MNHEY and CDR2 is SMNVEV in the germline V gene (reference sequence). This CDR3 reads CASSLPRSARGRDNSPLHF. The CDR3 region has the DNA TGTGCCAGCAGTCTACCACGCTCCGCCAGGGGAAGGGATAATTCACCCCTCCACTTT.

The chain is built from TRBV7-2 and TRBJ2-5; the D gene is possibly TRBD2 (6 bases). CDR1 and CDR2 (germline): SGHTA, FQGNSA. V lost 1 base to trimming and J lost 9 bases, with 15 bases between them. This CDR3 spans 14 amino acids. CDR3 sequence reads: CASSLGAAGAPQYF. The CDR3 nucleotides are TGTGCCAGCAGCTTAGGGGCAGCGGGTGCTCCCCAGTACTTC.

CDR3 amino acids: CSVGQPQNTGELFF. The DNA of the CDR3 is TGCAGCGTTGGCCAGCCCCAGAACACCGGGGAGCTGTTTTTT. The rearrangement joins TRBV29-1 to TRBJ2-2; D is undetermined. Germline assignment: CDR1 SQVTM and CDR2 ANQGSEA. The CDR3 runs 14 residues. V was clipped by 4 bases and J by 1 base, with 10 bases between them.

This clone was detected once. The CDR3 reads CSAQITDTQYF. CDR3 in DNA: TGCAGTGCCCAAATCACAGATACGCAGTATTTT. The J gene is TRBJ2-3, the V gene TRBV20-1; D gene ambiguous. Deletions cut 6 bases from V and 2 bases from J, with 6 bases between. This CDR3 is built from 11 residues. From germline, CDR1 is DFQATT and CDR2 SNEGSKA (reference sequence).

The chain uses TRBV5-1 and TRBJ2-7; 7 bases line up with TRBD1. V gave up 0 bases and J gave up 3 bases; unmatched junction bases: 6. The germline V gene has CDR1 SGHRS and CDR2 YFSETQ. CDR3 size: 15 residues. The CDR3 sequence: CASSLVPAGGYEQYF. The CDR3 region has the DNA TGCGCCAGCAGCTTGGTCCCGGCAGGGGGCTACGAGCAGTACTTC.

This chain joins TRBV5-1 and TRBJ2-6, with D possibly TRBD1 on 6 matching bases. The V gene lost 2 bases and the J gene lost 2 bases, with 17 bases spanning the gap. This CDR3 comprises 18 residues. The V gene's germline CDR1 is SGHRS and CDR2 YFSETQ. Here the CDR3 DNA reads TGCGCCAGCAGCTTACAGGGTGGTTCGGTCGCTGGGGCCAACGTCCTGACTTTC. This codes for CASSLQGGSVAGANVLTF.

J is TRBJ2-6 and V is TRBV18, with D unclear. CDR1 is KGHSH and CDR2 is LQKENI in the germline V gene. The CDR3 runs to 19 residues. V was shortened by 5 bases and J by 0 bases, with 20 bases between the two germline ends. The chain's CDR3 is CASSATTGRHASGANVLTF. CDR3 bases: TGTGCCAGCTCAGCCACCACCGGACGGCACGCCTCTGGGGCCAACGTCCTGACTTTC.

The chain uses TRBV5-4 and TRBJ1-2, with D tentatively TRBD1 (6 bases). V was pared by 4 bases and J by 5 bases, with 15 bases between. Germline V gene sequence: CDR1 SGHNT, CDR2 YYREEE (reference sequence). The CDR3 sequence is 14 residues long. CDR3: CASSVRGVDYGYTF. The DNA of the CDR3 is TGTGCCAGCAGCGTTAGGGGGGTCGATTATGGCTACACCTTC.

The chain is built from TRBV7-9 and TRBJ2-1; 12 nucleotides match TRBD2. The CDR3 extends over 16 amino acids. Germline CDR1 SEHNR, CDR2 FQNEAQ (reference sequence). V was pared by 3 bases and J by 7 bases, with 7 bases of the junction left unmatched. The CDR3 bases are TGTGCCAGCAGCTTGCCTAGCGGGAGGGTTAAGAATGAGCAGTTCTTC. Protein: CASSLPSGRVKNEQFF.

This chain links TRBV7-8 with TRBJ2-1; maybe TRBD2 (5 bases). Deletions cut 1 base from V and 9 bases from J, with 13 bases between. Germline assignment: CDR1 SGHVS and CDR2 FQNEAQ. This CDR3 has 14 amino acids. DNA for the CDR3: TGTGCCAGCAGCTTAGTTCTAGAGGGAGCTGAGCAGTTCTTC. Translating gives CASSLVLEGAEQFF.

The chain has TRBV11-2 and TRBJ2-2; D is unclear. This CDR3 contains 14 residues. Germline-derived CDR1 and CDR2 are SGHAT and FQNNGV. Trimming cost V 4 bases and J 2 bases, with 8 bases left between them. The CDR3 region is CASSWLLNTGELFF. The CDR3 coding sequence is TGTGCCAGCAGCTGGCTACTAAACACCGGGGAGCTGTTTTTT.

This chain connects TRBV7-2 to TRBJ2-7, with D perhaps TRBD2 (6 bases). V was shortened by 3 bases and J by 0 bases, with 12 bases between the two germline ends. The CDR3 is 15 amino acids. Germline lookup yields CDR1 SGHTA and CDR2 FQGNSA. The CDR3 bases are TGTGCCAGCAGCTTTGGGGGGATCAGCTCCTACGAGCAGTACTTC. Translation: CASSFGGISSYEQYF.